Shown below are 25 T cell receptor beta chains from a single sample sequenced in a study of T-cell memory formation after mild COVID-19. TCRdb reprocessed the 5' RACE reads with MiXCR, giving one entry per CDR3 protein. The sample holds approximately 240,000 distinct CDR3 sequences, 16% seen once. Sequenced material: PBMCs or a T cell subset sorted from them (not recorded which). The receptor source for this set is a man younger than 35 who had mild COVID-19 (a few samples of this study predate the infection). Cell type and time point are not known.

The chain uses TRBV3-1 and TRBJ2-3, with D uncertain. Germline lookup yields CDR1 LGHDT and CDR2 YNNKEL (reference sequence). The CDR3 is 12 amino acids. Trimming shortened V by 3 bases and J by 5 bases, and 6 bases separated the two germline ends. CDR3 DNA sequence: TGTGCCAGCAGCCATACTATAGATACGCAGTATTTT. Protein sequence: CASSHTIDTQYF.

This clonotype was detected many times. The rearrangement joins TRBV7-2 to TRBJ2-1, with unresolved D. Between the trimmed V and J ends, which lost 3 bases and 2 bases, there was a span of 8 bases. Germline CDR1 SGHTA, CDR2 FQGNSA. This CDR3 comprises 14 residues. The CDR3 DNA reads TGTGCCAGCAGCTTCAGTGTCCCCTACAATGAGCAGTTCTTC. This gives the protein CASSFSVPYNEQFF.

This clonotype appeared a few times. V is TRBV12-5 and J is TRBJ2-2; D gene unclear. With 5 bases removed from V and 4 bases from J, the gap between germline ends came to 8 bases. CDR1 and CDR2 (germline): LGHNT, FRNRAP. This CDR3 region has 13 residues. This CDR3 is CASGSLFTGELFF. The DNA of the CDR3 is TGTGCTAGTGGTAGCTTGTTCACCGGGGAGCTGTTTTTT.

This clonotype was picked up a small number of times. The chain uses TRBV6-1 and TRBJ1-2; 9 bases fit TRBD1. V was clipped by 3 bases and J by 7 bases; unmatched bases: 6. The CDR3 consists of 14 residues. Germline lookup yields CDR1 MNHNS and CDR2 SASEGT. The CDR3 DNA sequence: TGTGCCAGCAGTGAGTTGGGACAGGGCCGTGGCTACACCTTC. It translates to CASSELGQGRGYTF.

This clonotype showed up just a few times. CDR3 loop: CASSPRGGSGLEAFF. CDR3 nucleotide sequence: TGTGCCAGCTCACCACGGGGGGGTAGCGGATTGGAGGCTTTCTTT. This chain uses TRBV18 with TRBJ1-1; TRBD1 might be the D (5 bases). The CDR3 sequence is 15 residues long. Germline V gene data show CDR1 as KGHSH and CDR2 as LQKENI. The V end was cut by 1 base, the J end by 11 bases, with 20 bases between.

The DNA of the CDR3 is TGTGCCAGCAGTGATTTTGTCTACGAGCAGTACTTC. Its translation: CASSDFVYEQYF. The chain carries TRBV6-1 and TRBJ2-7; D uncertain. The germline V gene has CDR1 MNHNS and CDR2 SASEGT. This CDR3 region has 12 residues. The V and J ends lost 3 bases and 3 bases respectively, with 6 bases between them.

The rearrangement uses TRBV7-9 and TRBJ2-7; D is perhaps TRBD1 or TRBD2 (5 bases each). V lost 0 bases and J lost 2, with 11 bases in between. CDR1 SEHNR and CDR2 FQNEAQ come from the germline V gene (reference sequence). The CDR3 covers 15 residues. This chain's CDR3 is CASSLAGTVTYEQYF. DNA for the CDR3: TGTGCCAGCAGCTTAGCCGGGACGGTAACCTACGAGCAGTACTTC.

This clonotype has more than one count but fewer than ten. This chain uses TRBV4-2 with TRBJ2-3, with TRBD2 identical over 12 bases. Trimming took 1 base from V and 6 from J; bases not matched to a gene: 5. This CDR3 is built from 16 residues. Germline CDR1 and CDR2: LGHNA and YNFKEQ. The CDR3 coding sequence is TGTGCCAGCAGCCAAGTCCTAGCGGGGGGGCCGGATACGCAGTATTTT. Amino acid sequence: CASSQVLAGGPDTQYF.

This clonotype occurred a few times. This chain connects TRBV20-1 to TRBJ2-7; tentatively, D is TRBD1 (8 bases). The CDR3 consists of 13 residues. Per the germline V gene, CDR1 is DFQATT and CDR2 is SNEGSKA (reference sequence). V was trimmed by 6 bases and J by 5 bases, leaving 17 bases between them. The CDR3 is CSAPLQGGDEQYV. The CDR3 DNA reads as TGCAGTGCCCCCTTACAGGGGGGGGACGAGCAGTACGTC.

The V call is TRBV5-4, the J call TRBJ2-7, with a weak D call TRBD1 (5 bases). The CDR3 runs 13 residues. Trimming removed 4 bases at V and 7 bases at J, with 15 bases between. In germline, CDR1 is SGHNT, CDR2 YYREEE (reference sequence). The CDR3, as DNA: TGTGCCAGCAGCGGTGAAGGGGCCCAAGAGCAGTACTTC. It yields the protein CASSGEGAQEQYF.

This clonotype was counted only a few times. The genes are TRBV24-1 and TRBJ2-4; D not resolved. V was shortened by 7 bases and J by 0 bases, with 12 bases between the two germline ends. CDR1 and CDR2 (germline): KGHDR, SFDVKD. This CDR3 comprises 15 residues. This CDR3 reads CATSRAAKAKNIQYF. The CDR3, as DNA: TGTGCCACCAGCCGAGCAGCAAAAGCCAAAAACATTCAGTACTTC.

This clonotype was picked up a small number of times. The chain has TRBV5-1 and TRBJ2-7; TRBD2 agrees at 9 bases. CDR1 and CDR2 from the germline V gene are SGHRS and YFSETQ. V trimming: 0 bases; J trimming: 6 bases; junction bases outside the gene matches: 7. This CDR3 comprises 15 residues. CDR3 loop: CASSLGLAGSSEQYV. The CDR3 DNA is TGCGCCAGCAGCTTGGGGCTAGCGGGGAGCAGCGAGCAGTACGTC.

Many counts were recorded for this clonotype. V is TRBV2 and J is TRBJ2-2, with D perhaps TRBD1 (5 bases). With 3 bases removed from V and 7 bases from J, the gap between germline ends came to 21 bases. This CDR3 has 17 residues. From germline, CDR1 is SNHLY and CDR2 FYNNEI. In nucleotides, the CDR3 is TGTGCCAGCAGTGAGATGACAGCCTCGGTAGGAAACGGGGAGCTGTTTTTT. Protein sequence: CASSEMTASVGNGELFF.

This clonotype showed up just a few times. The rearrangement joins TRBV7-2 to TRBJ1-5; 11 positions agree with TRBD1. The V gene's germline CDR1 is SGHTA and CDR2 FQGNSA. This CDR3 spans 18 amino acids. V trimming: 1 base; J trimming: 7 bases; junction bases outside the gene matches: 12. CDR3 loop: CASSLVSVLDRGPQPQHF. CDR3 in DNA: TGTGCCAGCAGCTTAGTCAGTGTTCTGGACAGGGGGCCCCAGCCCCAGCATTTT.

V gene TRBV6-2 or TRBV6-3 combines with J gene TRBJ2-1, with TRBD2 identical over 9 bases. This CDR3 is built from 15 residues. V lost 6 bases to trimming and J lost 12 bases; unmatched junction nucleotides: 15. The germline gives CDR1 MNHEY, CDR2 SVGEGT. The CDR3 region is CASSTPGTSPGGQFF. The CDR3 DNA sequence: TGTGCCAGCAGCACACCCGGGACTAGCCCCGGAGGGCAGTTCTTC.

The genes are TRBV7-3 and TRBJ2-5; either TRBD1 or TRBD2 may fit D (6 bases each). Trimming shortened V by 2 bases and J by 4 bases, and 11 bases separated the two germline ends. The CDR3 is 14 residues long. Looked up from germline, CDR1 is SGHTA and CDR2 is FQGTGA. CDR3 sequence: CASSLQGRGETQYF. The CDR3 region has the DNA TGTGCCAGCAGCTTACAGGGGCGGGGAGAGACCCAGTACTTC. The whole variable domain, filled in from reference TRBV7-3 and TRBJ2-5, reads GAGVSQTPSNKVTEKGKYVELRCDPISGHTALYWYRQSLGQGPEFLIYFQGTGAADDSGLPNDRFFAVRPEGSVSTLKIQRTERGDSAVYLCASSLQGRGETQYFGPGTRLLVL.

This clonotype came up a few times. This chain connects TRBV19 to TRBJ2-1; 8 positions match TRBD1. This CDR3 has 15 amino acids. CDR1 and CDR2 (germline): LNHDA, SQIVND (reference sequence). Trimming cost V 7 bases and J 4 bases; bases outside gene matches: 9. The CDR3 sequence is CASTADRGHYNEQFF. The CDR3 region has the DNA TGTGCCAGTACTGCCGACAGGGGCCATTACAATGAGCAGTTCTTC.

This clonotype was seen a few times. The CDR3 DNA follows: TGTGCCAGCAGTTCGCAGGGTTTGGTGGCCAAAAACATTCAGTACTTC. Amino acid sequence: CASSSQGLVAKNIQYF. J is TRBJ2-4 and V is TRBV6-2 or TRBV6-3, with a weak D call TRBD1 (5 bases). V was shortened by 4 bases and J by 1 base, with 14 bases between the two germline ends. Looked up from germline, CDR1 is MNHEY and CDR2 is SVGEGT. CDR3 length equals 16 residues.

V is TRBV12-3 or TRBV12-4 and J is TRBJ2-4; weak D call: TRBD1 (5 bases). This CDR3 has 12 amino acids. V gave up 5 bases and J gave up 8 bases, with 10 bases separating them. CDR3 loop: CASSTQGYIQYF. The CDR3 DNA follows: TGTGCCAGCAGTACCCAGGGTTACATTCAGTACTTC.

This clonotype appeared many times. The rearrangement links TRBV7-2 to TRBJ2-3; the D is unclear. CDR1 and CDR2 (germline): SGHTA, FQGNSA. CDR3 size: 14 residues. The V end was cut by 1 base, the J end by 0 bases, with 5 bases between. Here the CDR3 reads CASSLEESTDTQYF. The CDR3, as DNA: TGTGCCAGCAGCTTAGAGGAGAGCACAGATACGCAGTATTTT.

This clonotype was observed a handful of times. The chain uses TRBV20-1 and TRBJ1-5; D unclear. The germline CDR1 and CDR2 sequences are DFQATT and SNEGSKA (reference sequence). Trimming removed 6 bases at V and 5 bases at J, with 14 bases between. The CDR3 runs to 13 residues. The CDR3 protein is CSAEKWKDQPQHF. The CDR3, as DNA: TGCAGTGCGGAAAAGTGGAAAGATCAGCCCCAGCATTTT.

There are a few counts of this clonotype. This chain joins TRBV7-2 and TRBJ2-7; D possibly corresponds to TRBD2 (6 bases). Trimming shortened V by 3 bases and J by 3 bases, and 12 bases separated the two germline ends. CDR1 is SGHTA and CDR2 is FQGNSA in the germline V gene. The CDR3 runs 14 residues. CDR3 sequence (DNA): TGTGCCAGCAGCTTTGATGGTAGCGGCTACGAGCAGTACGTC. It is translated as CASSFDGSGYEQYV.

The chain links TRBV27 to TRBJ1-5; TRBD1 matches at 7 bases. This CDR3 has 14 residues. J was trimmed by 0 bases and V by 9 bases; bases with no gene match: 5. Germline CDR1 is MNHEY and CDR2 is SMNVEV (reference sequence). CDR3 region: CARGGTVSNQPQHF. The CDR3 nucleotides are TGTGCCAGAGGTGGGACAGTTAGCAATCAGCCCCAGCATTTT.

This sequence joins TRBV20-1 and TRBJ2-2; 8 positions agree with TRBD2. Germline-derived CDR1 and CDR2 are DFQATT and SNEGSKA (reference sequence). V lost 2 bases, J lost 6 bases, and 8 bases stayed unmatched. CDR3 length: 15 residues. CDR3 region: CSARRPRTSSGELFF. As DNA, the CDR3 is TGCAGTGCTAGAAGACCTAGGACTAGCTCCGGGGAGCTGTTTTTT.

The J gene is TRBJ2-1, the V gene TRBV3-1; 8 bases agree with TRBD1. This CDR3 is 14 amino acids long. The ends lost 10 bases at V and 8 bases at J; junction bases unmatched: 13. The germline V gene has CDR1 LGHDT and CDR2 YNNKEL (reference sequence). The CDR3 region is CATTSTGGIYEQFF. The CDR3 region has the DNA TGTGCCACCACCTCTACAGGGGGGATTTATGAGCAGTTCTTC.